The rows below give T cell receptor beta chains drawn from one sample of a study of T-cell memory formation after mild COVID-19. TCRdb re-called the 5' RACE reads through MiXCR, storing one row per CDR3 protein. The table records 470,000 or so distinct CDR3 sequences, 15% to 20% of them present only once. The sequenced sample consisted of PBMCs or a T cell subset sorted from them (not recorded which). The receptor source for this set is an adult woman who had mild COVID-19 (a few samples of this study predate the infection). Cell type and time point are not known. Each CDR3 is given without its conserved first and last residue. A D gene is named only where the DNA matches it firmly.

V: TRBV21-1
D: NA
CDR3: ASSKDGLAGADEQY

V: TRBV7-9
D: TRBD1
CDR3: ASSLEQGISNQPQH

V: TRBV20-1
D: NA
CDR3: SAGSSWNEQF

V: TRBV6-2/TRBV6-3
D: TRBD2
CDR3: ASSPVASGGPSTDTQY

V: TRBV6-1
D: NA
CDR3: ASSEEATIGETQY

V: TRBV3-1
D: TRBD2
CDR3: ASRASGAERTQY

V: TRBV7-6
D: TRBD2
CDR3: ASSLGLAGFSDTQY

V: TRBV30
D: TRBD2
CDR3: AWSFGGAYNEQF

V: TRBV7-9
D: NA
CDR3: ASSYLGASPLH

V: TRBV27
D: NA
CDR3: ASSSPGSEQY

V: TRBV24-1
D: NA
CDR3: ATSDFAEMGTGELF

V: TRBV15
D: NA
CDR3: ATSRDWDNSYEQY

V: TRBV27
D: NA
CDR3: ASSLFAGARLGELF

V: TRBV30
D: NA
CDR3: AWSVRGGQF

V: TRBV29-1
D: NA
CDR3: SVAGSSTKYEQY

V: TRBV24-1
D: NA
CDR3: ATKGGGRGEAF